Below are 30 T cell receptor beta chains sequenced from a single sample in a study of T cell changes during pregnancy in multiple sclerosis. Clones were read by immunoSEQ multiplex PCR, and TCRdb kept only the in-frame ones, dropping some. Among some 85,000 clones listed, around 95% were seen once. This specimen consisted of peripheral blood, obtained in the second trimester of pregnancy. These TCRs come from a female donor in good health, enrolled as a control in a pregnancy study.

The V and J genes are TRBV25-1 and TRBJ2-7; TRBD2 matches 7 bases. This CDR3 contains 16 residues. Per the germline V gene, CDR1 is MGHDK and CDR2 is SYGVNS. V lost 3 bases, J lost 6 bases, and 14 bases stayed unmatched. The CDR3 bases are TGTGCCAGCAGTGAGGACAACGGGGGGACTCCCTCCGAGCAGTACTTC. This gives the protein CASSEDNGGTPSEQYF.

The chain recombines TRBV4-2 with TRBJ1-2, with D possibly matching TRBD1 (5 bases). The CDR3 consists of 18 residues. Looked up from germline, CDR1 is LGHNA and CDR2 is YNFKEQ. With 10 bases removed from V and 8 bases from J, the gap between germline ends came to 35 bases. The CDR3 here is CATRTSRGLQRSPSGYTF. The CDR3 DNA follows: TGTGCCACCCGTACCTCTCGGGGACTCCAGCGGTCCCCCAGCGGCTACACCTTC.

In the case of this clone: Here the CDR3 omits its conserved ending phenylalanine or tryptophan, so a read error is the likely source. The DNA is omitted, as the CDR3 cannot be located on it reliably, and the CDR3 follows TCRdb's listing. V usage is TRBV6-1 and J usage is TRBJ2-7; TRBD2 reflects the table's D call only, with no check against the DNA. Including both end residues, the CDR3 is 13 amino acids long. Germline lookup yields CDR1 MNHNS and CDR2 SASEGT. The CDR3 reads CASSEARGLAHTI.

The V gene is TRBV4-3, the J gene TRBJ1-2; perhaps TRBD1 as D (6 bases). The germline V gene encodes CDR1 LGHNA and CDR2 YSLEER. V dropped 1 base and J dropped 7 bases, with 13 bases sitting between them. CDR3 length: 14 residues. CDR3 bases: TGCGCCAGCAGCCAAGGGACCACAGGGTTTGGCTACACCTTC. Protein: CASSQGTTGFGYTF.

The chain has TRBV30 and TRBJ1-5; 12 bases map to TRBD1. Germline CDR1 GTSNPN, CDR2 SVGIG (reference sequence). Trimming removed 5 bases from V and 5 bases from J; junction bases left unmatched: 1. The CDR3 is made up of 13 amino acids. The CDR3 nucleotides are TGTGCCTGGGGGACAGGGGGCGATCAGCCCCAGCATTTT. Residues: CAWGTGGDQPQHF.

The gene calls are TRBV5-1 and TRBJ1-3; 10 bases are shared with TRBD1. Germline V gene sequence: CDR1 SGHRS, CDR2 YFSETQ. J was trimmed by 6 bases and V by 4 bases; bases with no gene match: 4. The CDR3 has 14 residues. DNA of the CDR3: TGCGCCAGCAGCCCCGGGACAGGGGAAAACACCATATATTTT. It translates to CASSPGTGENTIYF. Supplemented by reference TRBV5-1 and TRBJ1-3, the full variable domain reads KAGVTQTPRYLIKTRGQQVTLSCSPISGHRSVSWYQQTPGQGLQFLFEYFSETQRNKGNFPGRFSGRQFSNSRSEMNVSTLELGDSALYLCASSPGTGENTIYFGEGSWLTVV.

The chain links TRBV9 to TRBJ1-4, with D maybe TRBD1 (5 bases). The CDR3 runs 15 residues. The germline V gene encodes CDR1 SGDLS and CDR2 YYNGEE. V was clipped by 0 bases and J by 8 bases, with 14 bases between them. Here the CDR3 DNA reads TGTGCCAGCAGCGTAGATGTAAGGGGTGAGGAAAAACTGTTTTTT. Translated: CASSVDVRGEEKLFF.

V and J are TRBV6-5 and TRBJ1-2; 7 nucleotides match TRBD1. The CDR3 extends over 13 amino acids. Losses at the gene ends were 6 bases for V and 7 bases for J; bases not matched to a gene: 8. Germline V gene data show CDR1 as MNHEY and CDR2 as SVGAGI. The CDR3 coding sequence is TGTGCCAGCAGGCCGACAGGGCCGGGTGGCTACACCTTC. Translation: CASRPTGPGGYTF.

A single count supports this clone. The chain joins TRBV10-3 to TRBJ2-2; 8 nucleotides agree with TRBD1. CDR1 and CDR2 from the germline V gene are ENHRY and SYGVKD. V was pared by 5 bases and J by 0 bases, with 11 bases of the junction left unmatched. This CDR3 has 18 amino acids. In DNA form, the CDR3 reads TGTGCCATCAGTTATAGGCGGGACAGGCCTGCGAACACCGGGGAGCTGTTTTTT. Protein: CAISYRRDRPANTGELFF.

The chain combines TRBV7-2 with TRBJ1-1, with D perhaps matching TRBD1 (6 bases). CDR1 is SGHTA, CDR2 FQGNSA, per germline. The ends were cut back, 0 bases at V and 4 bases at J, with 9 bases in the middle. The CDR3 has 14 amino acids. Written as DNA, the CDR3 is TGTGCCAGCAGCTTAGCCGGGACACTCACTGAAGCTTTCTTT. This codes for CASSLAGTLTEAFF.

V usage is TRBV7-9 and J usage is TRBJ2-5; tentative D call: TRBD2 (6 bases). V was shortened by 5 bases and J by 2 bases, with 18 bases between the two germline ends. Germline V CDR1 and CDR2: SEHNR, FQNEAQ (reference sequence). This CDR3 contains 16 residues. Here the CDR3 reads CASSKRRGGGQETQYF. In nucleotides, the CDR3 is TGTGCCAGCAGCAAGCGCCGGGGAGGCGGACAAGAGACCCAGTACTTC.

CDR3 residues: CASRSPGGPDTQYF. The CDR3 nucleotides are TGTGCCAGCAGGAGCCCGGGGGGGCCAGATACGCAGTATTTT. This chain uses TRBV2 with TRBJ2-3, with 8 bases aligning to TRBD2. V shed 6 bases, J shed 4 bases, and the junction held 6 bases outside the gene matches. CDR1 is SNHLY, CDR2 FYNNEI, per germline. This CDR3 is built from 14 residues.

This sequence joins TRBV7-9 and TRBJ1-2; perhaps TRBD1 as D (5 bases). CDR3 length equals 15 residues. V shed 5 bases and J shed 4 bases, with 17 bases lying between them. In germline, CDR1 is SEHNR, CDR2 FQNEAQ (reference sequence). The CDR3 loop reads CASSPPLGASYGYTF. The CDR3 DNA sequence: TGTGCCAGCAGCCCCCCTCTAGGGGCAAGCTATGGCTACACCTTC.

The table lists this clone with a count of one. The chain uses TRBV27 and TRBJ2-2, with TRBD2 identical over 12 bases. The V gene end was trimmed by 5 bases and the J gene end by 7 bases; junction bases not matched to a gene: 5. The CDR3 extends over 15 amino acids. Germline CDR1 MNHEY, CDR2 SMNVEV (reference sequence). The CDR3 DNA reads as TGTGCCAGCAGTGTGACTAGCGGGGGTGGCGGGGAGCTGTTTTTT. This codes for CASSVTSGGGGELFF.

The chain has TRBV7-9 and TRBJ2-7, with 7 bases that match TRBD2. V dropped 2 bases and J dropped 2; count of bases not matched to a gene: 3. The CDR3 sequence is 14 residues long. Germline assignment: CDR1 SEHNR and CDR2 FQNEAQ (reference sequence). In nucleotides, the CDR3 is TGTGCCAGCAGCTTACGGGACTATACCTACGAGCAGTACTTC. Its translation is CASSLRDYTYEQYF.

This chain links TRBV5-1 with TRBJ2-7; TRBD1 is a possible D gene (6 bases). There are 14 residues in the CDR3. CDR1 and CDR2 (germline): SGHRS, YFSETQ. V was trimmed by 2 bases and J by 3 bases, leaving 12 bases between them. The CDR3 DNA is TGCGCCAGCAGCTTAGAACAGGGATTCTACGAGCAGTACTTC. It codes for CASSLEQGFYEQYF.

The chain joins TRBV14 to TRBJ1-5; D remains ambiguous. V was trimmed by 1 base and J by 0 bases, leaving 19 bases between them. The germline V gene encodes CDR1 SGHDN and CDR2 FVKESK. This CDR3 is built from 19 residues. CDR3 bases: TGTGCCAGCAGCCAAGGAATTCCGGGGTATCAATATAGCAATCAGCCCCAGCATTTT. As protein: CASSQGIPGYQYSNQPQHF.

V gene TRBV30 combines with J gene TRBJ1-2, with D tentatively TRBD1 (6 bases). The germline CDR1 and CDR2 sequences are GTSNPN and SVGIG (reference sequence). With 0 bases removed from V and 6 bases from J, the gap between germline ends came to 11 bases. The CDR3 consists of 13 residues. The CDR3 coding sequence is TGTGCCTGGAGTGTATTGGGGGCGCATGGCTACACCTTC. It codes for CAWSVLGAHGYTF. The full variable domain, completed using reference TRBV30 and TRBJ1-2, is SQTIHQWPATLVQPVGSPLSLECTVEGTSNPNLYWYRQAAGRGLQLLFYSVGIGQISSEVPQNLSASRPQDRQFILSSKKLLLSDSGFYLCAWSVLGAHGYTFGSGTRLTVV.

CDR3: CASSKGQGLNEQFF. The CDR3 DNA is TGCGCCAGCAGCAAGGGACAGGGGCTTAATGAGCAGTTCTTC. The V call is TRBV5-1, the J call TRBJ2-1; 10 bases are a match to TRBD1. V lost 4 bases to trimming and J lost 7 bases; unmatched junction nucleotides: 5. Germline V CDR1 and CDR2: SGHRS, YFSETQ. The CDR3 loop spans 14 amino acids. The variable domain in full, completed from reference TRBV5-1 and TRBJ2-1, reads KAGVTQTPRYLIKTRGQQVTLSCSPISGHRSVSWYQQTPGQGLQFLFEYFSETQRNKGNFPGRFSGRQFSNSRSEMNVSTLELGDSALYLCASSKGQGLNEQFFGPGTRLTVL.

This sequence joins TRBV10-3 and TRBJ1-2, with a possible D match to TRBD1 (6 bases). Trimming stripped 4 bases from V and 6 bases from J, with 39 bases between. Germline-derived CDR1 and CDR2 are ENHRY and SYGVKD. This CDR3 has 22 residues. CDR3 in DNA: TGTGCCATCAGTGCTCCACCCGGGACACAAGTTTTAGTTACGAACTATGGTAATGGCTACACCTTC. This encodes CAISAPPGTQVLVTNYGNGYTF.

The V call is TRBV4-1, the J call TRBJ1-4, with D perhaps matching TRBD1 (5 bases). This CDR3 comprises 17 residues. V gave up 1 base and J gave up 8 bases, with 20 bases separating them. Germline CDR1 and CDR2: MGHRA and YSYEKL. The CDR3 DNA reads TGCGCCAGCAGCCAAGTAATCCGGTGGCAGGGTAACGAAAAACTGTTTTTT. Its translation: CASSQVIRWQGNEKLFF.

This clone was observed once. The chain combines TRBV7-2 with TRBJ1-5, with TRBD1 matching over 9 bases. J was trimmed by 7 bases and V by 3 bases; bases with no gene match: 4. There are 14 residues in the CDR3. Germline CDR1 reads SGHTA; CDR2 reads FQGNSA. The chain's CDR3 is CASSLDRGRQPQHF. The DNA of the CDR3 is TGTGCCAGCAGCTTGGACAGGGGCAGGCAGCCCCAGCATTTT. The complete variable domain, with remaining parts taken from reference TRBV7-2 and TRBJ1-5, reads GAGVSQSPSNKVTEKGKDVELRCDPISGHTALYWYRQSLGQGLEFLIYFQGNSAPDKSGLPSDRFSAERTGGSVSTLTIQRTQQEDSAVYLCASSLDRGRQPQHFGDGTRLSIL.

The chain is built from TRBV10-3 and TRBJ2-1, with TRBD1 as a possible D gene (6 bases). CDR3 length: 15 amino acids. V was cut by 4 bases and J by 7 bases, with 17 bases left in between. CDR1 and CDR2 from the germline V gene are ENHRY and SYGVKD. CDR3: CAISVSGQSNNEQFF. The CDR3 nucleotides read TGTGCCATCAGTGTATCAGGACAGAGTAATAATGAGCAGTTCTTC.

This chain connects TRBV5-4 to TRBJ1-2; no firm D call. The CDR3 has 14 residues. The germline gives CDR1 SGHNT, CDR2 YYREEE (reference sequence). V was shortened by 1 base and J by 1 base, with 8 bases between the two germline ends. The CDR3 DNA follows: TGTGCCAGCAGCTTGATGGGAGTTAACTATGGCTACACCTTC. It encodes CASSLMGVNYGYTF.

The V and J genes are TRBV6-1 and TRBJ2-5, with 10 nucleotides matching TRBD2. V lost 3 bases to trimming and J lost 4 bases; unmatched junction nucleotides: 5. Germline V CDR1 and CDR2: MNHNS, SASEGT. This CDR3 has 15 amino acids. CDR3 protein: CASSEGTSVGETQYF. The CDR3 nucleotides are TGTGCCAGCAGTGAGGGGACTAGCGTGGGAGAGACCCAGTACTTC.

This chain joins TRBV4-3 and TRBJ2-7; maybe TRBD2 (5 bases). With 0 bases removed from V and 7 bases from J, the gap between germline ends came to 10 bases. The CDR3 totals 13 residues. Looked up from germline, CDR1 is LGHNA and CDR2 is YSLEER. CDR3 amino acids: CASSQDRSGEQYF. The CDR3 DNA is TGCGCCAGCAGCCAAGATAGGTCGGGGGAGCAGTACTTC.

The chain combines TRBV27 with TRBJ2-3, with D hard to call. Germline loops: CDR1 MNHEY, CDR2 SMNVEV (reference sequence). V lost 5 bases, J lost 2 bases, and 8 bases lay in between. The CDR3 extends over 13 amino acids. The CDR3 spells CASSKRDTDTQYF. The CDR3 nucleotides read TGTGCCAGCAGTAAGAGAGACACAGATACGCAGTATTTT.

The chain links TRBV5-4 to TRBJ1-1, with TRBD1 matching 9 bases. The CDR3 contains 14 residues. Germline loops: CDR1 SGHNT, CDR2 YYREEE (reference sequence). J lost 2 bases, V lost 1 base, and 0 bases had no gene match. CDR3 sequence reads: CASSLTGGNTEAFF. CDR3 bases: TGTGCCAGCAGCTTGACAGGGGGCAACACTGAAGCTTTCTTT.

Notes on this clone: At one end the junction does not follow the germline gene, possibly because of a read error. This CDR3 is also generated by other DNA sequences in the sample. The chain has TRBV6-6 and TRBJ2-7; maybe TRBD1 (6 bases). The germline V gene encodes CDR1 MNHNY and CDR2 SVGAGI (reference sequence). CDR3 length: 12 residues. This CDR3 is CASSTTGPEQYF. CDR3 DNA: TGTGCCAGCAGTACCACAGGGCCCGAGCAGTACTTT.

This clone was seen once. The V and J genes are TRBV30 and TRBJ1-1; D possibly corresponds to TRBD1 (6 bases). V was trimmed by 3 bases and J by 4 bases, leaving 9 bases between them. Germline V gene sequence: CDR1 GTSNPN, CDR2 SVGIG (reference sequence). This CDR3 comprises 12 residues. The CDR3 nucleotides read TGTGCCTGGAGGTCGGACAGCACTGAAGCTTTCTTT. Protein sequence: CAWRSDSTEAFF. The variable domain in full, completed from reference TRBV30 and TRBJ1-1, reads SQTIHQWPATLVQPVGSPLSLECTVEGTSNPNLYWYRQAAGRGLQLLFYSVGIGQISSEVPQNLSASRPQDRQFILSSKKLLLSDSGFYLCAWRSDSTEAFFGQGTRLTVV.